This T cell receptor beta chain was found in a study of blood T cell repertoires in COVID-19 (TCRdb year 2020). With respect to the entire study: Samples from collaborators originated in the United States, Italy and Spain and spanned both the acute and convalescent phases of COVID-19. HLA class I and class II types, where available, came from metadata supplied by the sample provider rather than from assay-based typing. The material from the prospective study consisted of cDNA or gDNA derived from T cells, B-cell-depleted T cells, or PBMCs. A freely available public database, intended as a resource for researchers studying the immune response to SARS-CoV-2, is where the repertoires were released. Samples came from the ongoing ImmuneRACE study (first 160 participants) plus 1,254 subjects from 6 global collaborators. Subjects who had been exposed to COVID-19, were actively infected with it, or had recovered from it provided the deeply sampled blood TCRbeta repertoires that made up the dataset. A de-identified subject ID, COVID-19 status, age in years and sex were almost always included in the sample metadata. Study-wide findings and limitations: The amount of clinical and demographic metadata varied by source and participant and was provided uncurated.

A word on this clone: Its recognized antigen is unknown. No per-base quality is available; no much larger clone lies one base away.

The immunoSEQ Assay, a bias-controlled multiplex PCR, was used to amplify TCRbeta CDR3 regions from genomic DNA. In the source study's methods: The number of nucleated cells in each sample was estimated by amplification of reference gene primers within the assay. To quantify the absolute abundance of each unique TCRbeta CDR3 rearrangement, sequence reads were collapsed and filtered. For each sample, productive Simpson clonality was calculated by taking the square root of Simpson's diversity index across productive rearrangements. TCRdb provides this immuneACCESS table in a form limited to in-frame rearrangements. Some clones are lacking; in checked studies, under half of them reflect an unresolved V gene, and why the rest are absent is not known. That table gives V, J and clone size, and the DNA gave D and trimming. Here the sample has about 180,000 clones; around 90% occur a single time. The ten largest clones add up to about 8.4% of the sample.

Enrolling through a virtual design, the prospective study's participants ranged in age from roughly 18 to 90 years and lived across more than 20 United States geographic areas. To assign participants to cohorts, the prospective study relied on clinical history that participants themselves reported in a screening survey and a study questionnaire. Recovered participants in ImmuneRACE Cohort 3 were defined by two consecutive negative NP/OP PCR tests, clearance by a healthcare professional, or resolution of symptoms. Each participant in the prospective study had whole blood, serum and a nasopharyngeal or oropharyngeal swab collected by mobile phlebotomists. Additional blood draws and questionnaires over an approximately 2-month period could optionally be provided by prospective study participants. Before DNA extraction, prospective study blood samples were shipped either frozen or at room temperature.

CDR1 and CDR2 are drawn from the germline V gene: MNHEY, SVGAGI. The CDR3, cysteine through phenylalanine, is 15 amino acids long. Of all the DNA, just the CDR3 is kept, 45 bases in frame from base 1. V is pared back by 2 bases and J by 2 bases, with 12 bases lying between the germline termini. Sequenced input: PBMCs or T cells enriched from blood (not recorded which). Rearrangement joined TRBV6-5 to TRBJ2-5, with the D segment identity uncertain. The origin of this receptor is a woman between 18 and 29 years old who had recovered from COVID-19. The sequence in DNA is TGTGCCAGCAGTTACGTCTCCGGGTTACAAGAGACCCAGTACTTC. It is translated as CASSYVSGLQETQYF.